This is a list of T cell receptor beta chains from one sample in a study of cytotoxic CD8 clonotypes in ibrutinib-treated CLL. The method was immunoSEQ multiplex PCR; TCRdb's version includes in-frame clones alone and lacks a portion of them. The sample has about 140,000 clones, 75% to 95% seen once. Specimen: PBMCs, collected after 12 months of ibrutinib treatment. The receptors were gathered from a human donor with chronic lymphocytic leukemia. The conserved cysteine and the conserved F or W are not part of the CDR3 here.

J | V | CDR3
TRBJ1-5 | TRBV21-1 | ASSKDKGPWGNQPQH
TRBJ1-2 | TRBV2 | AGDSLTNYGYT
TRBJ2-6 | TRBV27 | ASKTGANVLT
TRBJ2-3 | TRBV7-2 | ASSRRPGSADTQY
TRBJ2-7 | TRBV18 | ASSPPKRTGGGDEQY
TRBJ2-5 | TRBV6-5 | ASTKGTGSQETQY
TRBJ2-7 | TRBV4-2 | ASSPSTSYEQY
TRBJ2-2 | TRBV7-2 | ASSLSPGGNTGELF
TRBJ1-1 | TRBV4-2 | ASSQDFAVPNTEAF
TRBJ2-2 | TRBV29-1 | SAGGGQTTGELF
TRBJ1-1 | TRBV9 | ASSVRQGAEAF
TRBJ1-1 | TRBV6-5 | ASSPDRRNTEAF
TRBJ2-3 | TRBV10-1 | ASSEAGASDTQY
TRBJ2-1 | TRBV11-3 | ASSSGWTGSEQF
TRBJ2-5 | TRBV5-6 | ASSLYQSGRPKETQY
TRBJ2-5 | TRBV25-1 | ASSRGQGPETQY
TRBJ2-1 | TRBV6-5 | ASSSEQGGSYNEQF
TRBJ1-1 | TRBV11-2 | ASSFSRVNTEAF
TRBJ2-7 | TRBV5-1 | ASSPGHYEQY
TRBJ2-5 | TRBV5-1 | ASSSATSAQETQY
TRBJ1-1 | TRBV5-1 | ASSNGGRVLMNTEAF
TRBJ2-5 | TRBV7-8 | ASSTTSGGLGGETQY
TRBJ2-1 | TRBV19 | ASSIRGADSYNEQF
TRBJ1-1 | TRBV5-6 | ASSSAILTANTEAF
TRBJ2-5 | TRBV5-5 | ASSRGAQREMY
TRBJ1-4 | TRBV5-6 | ASSLFTEKLF
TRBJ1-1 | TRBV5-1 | ASSPEMTATEAF
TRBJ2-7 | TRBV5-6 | ASSLGQGATYEQY
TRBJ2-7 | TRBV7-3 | ASSLGTSGYYEQY
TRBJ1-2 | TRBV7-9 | ASSPRGAGNIGYT
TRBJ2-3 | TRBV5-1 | ASSLPPGSTDTQY
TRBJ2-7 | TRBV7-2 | ASSLFPFSYEQY
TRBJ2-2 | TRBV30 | AWIGPGTGGYTGELF
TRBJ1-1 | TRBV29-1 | SADDSGTEAF
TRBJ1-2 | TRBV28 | ASSSPSLGTGYFYGYT
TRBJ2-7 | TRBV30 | AWSALGREGREQY
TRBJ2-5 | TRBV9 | ASSAVGGVGETQY
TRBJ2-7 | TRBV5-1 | ASSFAESSYEQY
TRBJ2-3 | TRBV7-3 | ASSSRGGKTDTQY
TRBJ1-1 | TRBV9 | ASSKTSEGRAF
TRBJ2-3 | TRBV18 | ASSPRTLDTQY
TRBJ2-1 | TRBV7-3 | ASSLHPDEENEQF
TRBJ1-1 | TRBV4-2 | ASNPGQQNTEAF
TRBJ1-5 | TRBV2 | ASSGSQASNQPQH
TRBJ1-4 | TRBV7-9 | ASSLYTGPLGKLF
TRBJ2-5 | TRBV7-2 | ASSLDGTGMEETQY
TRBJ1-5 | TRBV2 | ASNRGQDNQPQH
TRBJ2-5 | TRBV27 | ASRPLEVETQY
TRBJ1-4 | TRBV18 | ASSLRTGGVEKLF